This T cell receptor (beta chain) was obtained from a study of blood T cells in healthy people across ages. This CDR3 has 13 residues. V was trimmed by 8 bases and J by 1 base, leaving 9 bases between them. The germline gives CDR1 MDHEN, CDR2 SYDVKM. This clonotype was counted between two and nine times. As yet, its antigen is unknown. General study results and limits: Underestimates were what the diversity estimates from one million T cells were considered to be. PBMCs left unsorted prevented a conclusive naive versus antigen-experienced comparison. Among long-lived donors, naive CD4+ cells were more numerous and diversity higher than in aged donors.

A sample-barcoded 5' primer and a J-beta primer mix were used in a second PCR of roughly 6 to 12 cycles. A template-switch adaptor with 12 random nucleotides tagged each cDNA molecule. MiXCR was run by TCRdb on the 5' RACE reads, yielding one entry per CDR3 protein. The sample shows 700,000 to 850,000 distinct CDR3 sequences, 30% to 45% of them seen only once. This sequence was found in a man aged 18 to 30 in good health. Sequenced input: blood. The chain combines TRBV28 with TRBJ2-1; D is possibly TRBD2 (5 bases). The CDR3, as DNA: TGTGCCAGCGGACGGGGTTCCTACAATGAGCAGTTCTTC. It translates to CASGRGSYNEQFF. The full variable domain, rest sourced from reference TRBV28 and TRBJ2-1, is DVKVTQSSRYLVKRTGEKVFLECVQDMDHENMFWYRQDPGLGLRLIYFSYDVKMKEKGDIPEGYSVSREKKERFSLILESASTNQTSMYLCASGRGSYNEQFFGPGTRLTVL.